What follows are 25 T cell receptor beta chains derived from one specimen sequenced in a study of blood T cell repertoires in COVID-19. The data were produced by immunoSEQ multiplex PCR, yet TCRdb's version contains in-frame clones alone and is incomplete. The sample yields 220,000 or so clones, approximately 90% seen once. Material for sequencing was PBMCs or T cells enriched from blood (not recorded which). Receptors originate from a woman in her late teens or twenties in a cohort exposed to, infected with or recovered from COVID-19 (not recorded which).

This clone was found once. The J gene is TRBJ2-1, the V gene TRBV3-1 (or the pseudogene TRBV3-2), with 11 nucleotides matching TRBD2. This CDR3 spans 18 amino acids. The trim removed 0 bases at V and 4 bases at J, leaving 8 bases unmatched. Per the germline V gene, CDR1 is LGHDT and CDR2 is YNNKEL (reference sequence). CDR3 sequence: CASSQETEGLADYNEQFF. The CDR3 DNA sequence: TGTGCCAGCAGCCAAGAAACCGAGGGACTAGCGGATTACAATGAGCAGTTCTTC.

The gene calls are TRBV30 and TRBJ1-1; tentatively, D is TRBD1 (6 bases). Germline-derived CDR1 and CDR2 are GTSNPN and SVGIG (reference sequence). Trimming shortened V by 1 base and J by 6 bases, and 12 bases separated the two germline ends. This CDR3 spans 13 amino acids. In DNA form, the CDR3 reads TGTGCCTGGAGTGGTGGGGGCACTGCTGAAGCTTTCTTT. It yields the protein CAWSGGGTAEAFF. The full variable domain, its missing parts supplied by reference TRBV30 and TRBJ1-1, is SQTIHQWPATLVQPVGSPLSLECTVEGTSNPNLYWYRQAAGRGLQLLFYSVGIGQISSEVPQNLSASRPQDRQFILSSKKLLLSDSGFYLCAWSGGGTAEAFFGQGTRLTVV.

This chain joins TRBV19 and TRBJ1-5; TRBD1 is a possible D gene (5 bases). Trimming cost V 3 bases and J 5 bases, with 14 bases left between them. The CDR3 contains 15 residues. Germline lookup yields CDR1 LNHDA and CDR2 SQIVND (reference sequence). CDR3 DNA sequence: TGTGCCAGTAGTATTCCCCAAATCAGGGATCAGCCCCAGCATTTT. Protein sequence: CASSIPQIRDQPQHF.

The chain links TRBV7-2 to TRBJ2-1, with 7 bases fitting TRBD2. V gave up 5 bases and J gave up 5 bases; unmatched junction bases: 12. Germline assignment: CDR1 SGHTA and CDR2 FQGNSA. The CDR3 runs 16 residues. The CDR3 DNA reads as TGTGCCAGCAGCCCCCGGGCGGGAGTATACAACAATGAGCAGTTCTTC. Translated: CASSPRAGVYNNEQFF.

CDR3: CASSLWTRGSNYGYTF. CDR3 coding DNA: TGCGCCAGCAGCTTGTGGACAAGGGGCTCTAACTATGGCTACACCTTC. The chain is built from TRBV5-1 and TRBJ1-2, with D possibly matching TRBD1 (5 bases). CDR1 is SGHRS and CDR2 is YFSETQ in the germline V gene. V was trimmed by 1 base and J by 0 bases, leaving 13 bases between them. The CDR3 runs to 16 residues.

The genes are TRBV28 and TRBJ1-6; D is possibly TRBD1 (5 bases). The germline V gene encodes CDR1 MDHEN and CDR2 SYDVKM. The ends were cut back, 10 bases at V and 9 bases at J, with 19 bases in the middle. This CDR3 is 14 amino acids long. DNA of the CDR3: TGTGCCACCGGGGGGGGATATTACCCTTCACCCCTCCACTTT. Translated: CATGGGYYPSPLHF.

J is TRBJ2-3 and V is TRBV24-1; no definite D call. Germline CDR1 reads KGHDR; CDR2 reads SFDVKD. V lost 3 bases and J lost 5, with 8 bases in between. The CDR3 consists of 13 residues. This chain's CDR3 is CATSDVYLDTQYF. Written as DNA, the CDR3 is TGTGCCACCAGTGATGTCTATTTAGATACGCAGTATTTT.

This rearrangement joins TRBV5-1 to TRBJ2-1, with 13 bases that match TRBD2. The CDR3 has 17 residues. The trim removed 4 bases at V and 8 bases at J, leaving 12 bases unmatched. From germline, CDR1 is SGHRS and CDR2 YFSETQ. Here the CDR3 DNA reads TGCGCCAGCAGCGCCGGGACTAGCGGGAATGCGAAATATGAGCAGTTCTTC. This translates into CASSAGTSGNAKYEQFF. Based on the CDR3 plus reference TRBV5-1 and TRBJ2-1, the full variable domain is KAGVTQTPRYLIKTRGQQVTLSCSPISGHRSVSWYQQTPGQGLQFLFEYFSETQRNKGNFPGRFSGRQFSNSRSEMNVSTLELGDSALYLCASSAGTSGNAKYEQFFGPGTRLTVL.

This chain uses TRBV28 with TRBJ1-2; 8 nucleotides align to TRBD1. Germline lookup yields CDR1 MDHEN and CDR2 SYDVKM. V was pared by 9 bases and J by 7 bases, with 16 bases of the junction left unmatched. The CDR3 contains 15 residues. In DNA, the CDR3 is TGTGCCAGTATGGGCAGGGGGCGCCTCCCGGTTGGCTACACCTTC. Its translation is CASMGRGRLPVGYTF.

V usage is TRBV7-3 and J usage is TRBJ2-2, with a weak D call TRBD1 (6 bases). CDR3 size: 14 residues. Germline CDR1 SGHTA, CDR2 FQGTGA. V lost 2 bases, J lost 7 bases, and 11 bases lay in between. The CDR3 DNA follows: TGTGCCAGCAGCTTACTCAGGGGCGGCGGGGAGCTGTTTTTT. Its protein product is CASSLLRGGGELFF.

The sample holds one count of this clone. The V call is TRBV18, the J call TRBJ1-2; D remains ambiguous. Trimming cost V 3 bases and J 5 bases, with 13 bases left between them. The germline CDR1 and CDR2 sequences are KGHSH and LQKENI. This CDR3 contains 14 residues. CDR3 nucleotide sequence: TGTGCCAGCTCACCCCCGGCAGGCCTATATGGCTACACCTTC. Amino acids: CASSPPAGLYGYTF.

The chain combines TRBV11-2 with TRBJ2-1, with 10 bases aligning to TRBD2. Germline assignment: CDR1 SGHAT and CDR2 FQNNGV. The CDR3 consists of 15 residues. J lost 9 bases, V lost 0 bases, and 5 bases had no gene match. CDR3: CASSLDRLAGAEQFF. The DNA for the CDR3 is TGTGCCAGCAGCTTAGATCGTCTAGCGGGAGCTGAGCAGTTCTTC.

The chain has TRBV12-3 or TRBV12-4 and TRBJ1-5; D remains unclear. This CDR3 spans 13 amino acids. Trimming cost V 6 bases and J 3 bases, with 9 bases left between them. CDR3 DNA: TGTGCCAGCAGAGCCGACACCAATCAGCCCCAGCATTTT. Translated, it gives CASRADTNQPQHF.

This clone was picked up many times. The chain links TRBV2 to TRBJ2-2, with 12 positions matching TRBD2. Germline V gene data show CDR1 as SNHLY and CDR2 as FYNNEI. The CDR3 consists of 17 residues. V lost 4 bases to trimming and J lost 4 bases; unmatched junction nucleotides: 7. CDR3 loop: CASSVGLAGRRTGELFF. The CDR3 DNA reads TGTGCCAGCAGTGTTGGACTAGCGGGACGGCGCACCGGGGAGCTGTTTTTT. Drawing the rest from reference TRBV2 and TRBJ2-2, the complete variable domain is EPEVTQTPSHQVTQMGQEVILRCVPISNHLYFYWYRQILGQKVEFLVSFYNNEISEKSEIFDDQFSVERPDGSNFTLKIRSTKLEDSAMYFCASSVGLAGRRTGELFFGEGSRLTVL.

Here the CDR3 DNA reads TGCGCCAGCAGTCCGACTAGCGGAGCTTACAATGAGCAGTTCTTC. Translation gives CASSPTSGAYNEQFF. The chain employs TRBV5-1 and TRBJ2-1, with 9 bases lining up with TRBD2. Trimming cost V 5 bases and J 4 bases; bases outside gene matches: 7. The CDR3 spans 15 residues. Germline CDR1 reads SGHRS; CDR2 reads YFSETQ.

This clone was seen once. This rearrangement joins TRBV7-6 to TRBJ1-2; possibly TRBD1 for D (5 bases). Trimming took 2 bases from V and 3 from J, leaving 19 bases between them. The CDR3 runs 17 residues. Germline lookup yields CDR1 SGHVS and CDR2 FNYEAQ. This CDR3 reads CASSLNLAGGRDYGYTF. Written as DNA, the CDR3 is TGTGCCAGCAGCTTAAATTTGGCGGGGGGTAGGGACTATGGCTACACCTTC.

The chain uses TRBV30 and TRBJ2-7; 9 bases are a match to TRBD2. The J segment lost 3 bases and the V segment lost 3 bases, leaving 3 bases of the junction unmatched. Germline loops: CDR1 GTSNPN, CDR2 SVGIG (reference sequence). This CDR3 is 13 amino acids long. CDR3 sequence (DNA): TGTGCCTGGAGGGCGGGAGGGGACTACGAGCAGTACTTC. This encodes CAWRAGGDYEQYF.

The V and J genes are TRBV29-1 and TRBJ1-1, with D hard to call. This CDR3 has 11 amino acids. V gave up 4 bases and J gave up 1 base, with 4 bases separating them. Germline lookup yields CDR1 SQVTM and CDR2 ANQGSEA. The CDR3 region is CSVGANTEAFF. Written as DNA, the CDR3 is TGCAGCGTTGGAGCGAACACTGAAGCTTTCTTT.

The rearrangement links TRBV5-1 to TRBJ1-1; 8 bases map to TRBD1. The V gene's germline CDR1 is SGHRS and CDR2 YFSETQ. V trimming: 2 bases; J trimming: 4 bases; junction bases outside the gene matches: 4. CDR3 length: 14 amino acids. CDR3 in DNA: TGCGCCAGCAGCTTTTCCAGGGGGCCCACTGAAGCTTTCTTT. Amino acids: CASSFSRGPTEAFF.

This chain joins TRBV2 and TRBJ1-3, with a weak D call TRBD1 (5 bases). CDR3 length: 15 amino acids. V was pared by 3 bases and J by 5 bases, with 14 bases between. Germline V CDR1 and CDR2: SNHLY, FYNNEI. The CDR3 loop is CASSEQGHPRNTIYF. As DNA, the CDR3 is TGTGCCAGCAGTGAGCAGGGCCATCCCCGAAACACCATATATTTT.

This clone was recorded only once. This chain uses TRBV24-1 with TRBJ1-5; TRBD1 agrees at 10 bases. The CDR3 sequence is 16 residues long. V dropped 9 bases and J dropped 2; count of bases not matched to a gene: 9. Germline V gives CDR1 KGHDR, CDR2 SFDVKD. The CDR3 sequence is CATGGDRGGGNQPQHF. The DNA for the CDR3 is TGTGCCACCGGTGGGGACAGGGGCGGCGGCAATCAGCCCCAGCATTTT.

The CDR3 bases are TGTGCCAGCAGCCCCCCGGGAGAAGAGACCCAGTACTTC. Translating it yields CASSPPGEETQYF. The genes are TRBV6-5 and TRBJ2-5; tentative D call: TRBD2 (6 bases). The V gene's germline CDR1 is MNHEY and CDR2 SVGAGI. V was pared by 6 bases and J by 3 bases, with 11 bases between. The CDR3 is 13 residues long.

The CDR3 loop reads CASSGPSGGRRETQYF. The CDR3 nucleotides are TGCGCCAGCAGCGGACCTAGCGGGGGAAGGCGGGAGACCCAGTACTTC. The chain couples TRBV5-1 to TRBJ2-5; 10 bases line up with TRBD2. Germline V CDR1 and CDR2: SGHRS, YFSETQ. The CDR3 sequence is 16 residues long. V trimming: 4 bases; J trimming: 5 bases; junction bases outside the gene matches: 11.

The V and J genes are TRBV7-9 and TRBJ1-1; D is possibly TRBD1 (5 bases). The CDR3 is 14 amino acids. CDR1 and CDR2 (germline): SEHNR, FQNEAQ (reference sequence). The V gene lost 3 bases and the J gene lost 4 bases, with 12 bases spanning the gap. The CDR3 here is CASSLGGLSTEAFF. CDR3 bases: TGTGCCAGCAGCTTGGGGGGGTTGTCCACTGAAGCTTTCTTT.

The J gene is TRBJ2-2, the V gene TRBV7-2; D not certain. Trimming took off 4 bases at V and 8 bases at J, with 8 bases between the two ends. Germline CDR1 and CDR2: SGHTA and FQGNSA. The CDR3 is 12 amino acids. The CDR3 region is CASSSLWGELFF. The CDR3 region has the DNA TGTGCCAGCAGCTCACTTTGGGGGGAGCTGTTTTTT.